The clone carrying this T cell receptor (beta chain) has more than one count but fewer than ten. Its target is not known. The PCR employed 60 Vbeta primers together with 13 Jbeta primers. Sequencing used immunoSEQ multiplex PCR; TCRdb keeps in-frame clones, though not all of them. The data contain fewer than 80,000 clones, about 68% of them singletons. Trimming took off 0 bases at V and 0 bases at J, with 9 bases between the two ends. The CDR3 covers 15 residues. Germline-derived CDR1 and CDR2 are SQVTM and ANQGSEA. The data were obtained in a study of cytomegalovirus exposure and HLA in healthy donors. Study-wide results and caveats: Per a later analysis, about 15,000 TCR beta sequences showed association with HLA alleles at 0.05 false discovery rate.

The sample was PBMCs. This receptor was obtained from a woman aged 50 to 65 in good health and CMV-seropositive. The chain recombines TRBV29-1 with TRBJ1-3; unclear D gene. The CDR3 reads CSVEDPGFSGNTIYF. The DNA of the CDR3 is TGCAGCGTTGAAGATCCAGGCTTCTCTGGAAACACCATATATTTT.